This is a list of T cell receptor beta chains from one sample in a study of blood T cell repertoires in COVID-19. Repertoires were generated with immunoSEQ multiplex PCR, while TCRdb's copy carries only in-frame clones and drops some. The sample yields 300,000 to 400,000 clones, 85% to 90% seen once. Sequenced input: peripheral blood. The receptors come from a human donor in a cohort sampled during active COVID-19. CDR3s include the opening cysteine and the closing phenylalanine or tryptophan. A D gene is named only where the DNA matches it firmly. The listing skips clone size in some rows; elsewhere it reads once, few, many or a size class.

cdr3_length	clone_size	d_call	v_call	j_call	cdr3_aa	cdr3_nt
14	NA	TRBD1	TRBV19	TRBJ1-4	CASSTGTGYEKLFF	TGTGCCAGTAGTACTGGGACAGGGTATGAAAAACTGTTTTTT
15	NA	NA	TRBV11-2	TRBJ1-4	CASSFTGLGSEKLFF	TGTGCCAGCAGCTTCACAGGGCTAGGTAGTGAAAAACTGTTTTTT
13	NA	NA	TRBV29-1	TRBJ1-4	CSGMTGSNEKLFF	TGCAGCGGGATGACAGGATCTAATGAAAAACTGTTTTTT
14	NA	NA	TRBV5-1	TRBJ1-2	CASSPMGGGYGYTF	TGCGCCAGCAGCCCAATGGGAGGTGGCTATGGCTACACCTTC
13	NA	NA	TRBV6-1	TRBJ1-6	CASSEDRGSPLHF	TGTGCCAGCAGTGAAGATAGGGGTTCACCCCTCCACTTT
15	NA	NA	TRBV18	TRBJ1-1	CASSPSTESNTEAFF	TGTGCCAGCTCCCCCTCGACGGAGTCGAACACTGAAGCTTTCTTT
18	NA	NA	TRBV6-1	TRBJ1-1	CASSEALMSGDSNTEAFF	TGTGCCAGCAGTGAAGCCTTGATGTCAGGGGATTCTAACACTGAAGCTTTCTTT
14	NA	TRBD2	TRBV7-2	TRBJ2-1	CASSLTAGGPYQFF	TGTGCCAGCAGCTTAACGGCGGGGGGGCCCTATCAGTTCTTC
13	NA	NA	TRBV2	TRBJ1-4	CASRQKGDEKLFF	TGTGCCAGCAGGCAAAAGGGGGATGAAAAACTGTTTTTT
12	NA	NA	TRBV28	TRBJ1-2	CASSLQGWGYTF	TGTGCCAGCAGTTTACAGGGTTGGGGCTACACCTTC
16	NA	TRBD2	TRBV6-2/TRBV6-3	TRBJ2-5	CASSYRLAGYQETQYF	TGTGCCAGCAGTTACAGACTAGCGGGGTACCAAGAGACCCAGTACTTC
16	once	TRBD2	TRBV5-1	TRBJ2-3	CASSLSVAGSTDTQYF	TGCGCCAGCAGCTTGTCGGTAGCGGGAAGCACAGATACGCAGTATTTT
19	NA	TRBD1	TRBV5-1	TRBJ2-1	CASSPGQGVGFGSYNEQFF	TGCGCCAGCAGTCCCGGACAGGGGGTCGGTTTCGGCTCCTACAATGAGCAGTTCTTC
16	NA	TRBD2	TRBV2	TRBJ2-2	CASSVRGLVGTGELFF	TGTGCCAGCAGTGTTCGGGGACTAGTGGGTACCGGGGAGCTGTTTTTT
14	NA	NA	TRBV7-8	TRBJ1-5	CASSLPQSNQPQHF	TGTGCCAGCAGCTTACCCCAAAGCAATCAGCCCCAGCATTTT
14	NA	NA	TRBV27	TRBJ2-7	CASSIQGNLYEQYF	TGTGCCAGCAGCATACAGGGAAATTTATACGAGCAGTACTTC